The clone carrying this T cell receptor beta chain was seen once. The data belong to a study of T cell changes during pregnancy in multiple sclerosis. Measured with immunoSEQ multiplex PCR; TCRdb has only the in-frame clones, and not every one. Seen here are about 72,000 clones, around 92% observed once, and the top ten hold 0.6% to 0.8%. Looked up from germline, CDR1 is SGHTA and CDR2 is FQGNSA. This CDR3 is built from 15 residues. V was clipped by 5 bases and J by 5 bases, with 15 bases between them. The clonotype comes from a female donor in good health, enrolled as a control in a pregnancy study. The rearrangement links TRBV7-2 to TRBJ2-2; weak D call: TRBD2 (6 bases). The source was peripheral blood, collected in the third trimester of pregnancy. The CDR3 DNA reads TGTGCCAGCAGCGGAGGAGGGATTTTGACCGGGGAGCTGTTTTTT. Protein product: CASSGGGILTGELFF.